The clone carrying this T cell receptor beta chain has a handful of counts. CDR3 size: 17 residues. The germline V and J ends were trimmed by 2 bases and 6 bases, with 20 bases remaining between them. The germline CDR1 and CDR2 sequences are SGHTA and FQGNSA. The data were obtained in a study of control samples from healthy donors and cancer patients. Using immunoSEQ multiplex PCR, the repertoire was profiled, and TCRdb retains in-frame clones only, with some absent. The repertoire includes tens of thousands of clones, about 88% of them detected once, and roughly 40% sits in the top ten. Sample: PBMCs. The V gene is TRBV7-2, the J gene TRBJ2-4; D uncertain. The clonotype comes from an older man with lung cancer. The DNA for the CDR3 is TGTGCCAGCAGCTTACGTCCCCCCACGACCCCAGGAAACATTCAGTACTTC. Its translation is CASSLRPPTTPGNIQYF.